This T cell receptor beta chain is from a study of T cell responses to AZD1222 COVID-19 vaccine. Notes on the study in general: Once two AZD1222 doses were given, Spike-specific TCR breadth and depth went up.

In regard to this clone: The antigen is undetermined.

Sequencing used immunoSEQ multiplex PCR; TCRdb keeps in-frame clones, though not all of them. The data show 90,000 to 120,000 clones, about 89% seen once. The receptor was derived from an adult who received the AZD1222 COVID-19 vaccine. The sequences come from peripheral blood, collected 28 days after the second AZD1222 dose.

CDR3: CASSVWAGAGTDTQYF. CDR3 coding DNA: TGTGCCAGCAGCGTATGGGCGGGAGCGGGCACAGATACGCAGTATTTT. The V call is TRBV9, the J call TRBJ2-3, with 7 nucleotides matching TRBD2. The V gene's germline CDR1 is SGDLS and CDR2 YYNGEE. The junction had 6 bases not matched to a gene; V was cut back by 1 base and J by 1 base. This CDR3 spans 16 amino acids.